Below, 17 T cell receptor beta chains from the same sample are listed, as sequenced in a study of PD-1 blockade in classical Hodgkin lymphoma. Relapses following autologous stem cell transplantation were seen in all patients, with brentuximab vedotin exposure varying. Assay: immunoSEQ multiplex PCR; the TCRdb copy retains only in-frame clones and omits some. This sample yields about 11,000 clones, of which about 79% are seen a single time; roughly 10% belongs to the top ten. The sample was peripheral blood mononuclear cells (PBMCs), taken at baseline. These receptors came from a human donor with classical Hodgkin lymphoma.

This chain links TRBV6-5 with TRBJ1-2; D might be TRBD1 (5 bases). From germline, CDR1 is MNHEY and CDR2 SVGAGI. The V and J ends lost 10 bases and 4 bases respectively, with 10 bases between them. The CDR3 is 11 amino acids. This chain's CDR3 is CATGSSYGYTF. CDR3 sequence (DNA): TGTGCCACAGGGTCCTCCTATGGCTACACCTTC.

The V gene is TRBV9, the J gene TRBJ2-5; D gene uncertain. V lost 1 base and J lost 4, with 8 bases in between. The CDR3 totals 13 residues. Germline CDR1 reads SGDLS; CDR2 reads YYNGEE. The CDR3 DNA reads TGTGCCAGCAGCGTAAACCCTGGAGAGACCCAGTACTTC. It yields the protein CASSVNPGETQYF.

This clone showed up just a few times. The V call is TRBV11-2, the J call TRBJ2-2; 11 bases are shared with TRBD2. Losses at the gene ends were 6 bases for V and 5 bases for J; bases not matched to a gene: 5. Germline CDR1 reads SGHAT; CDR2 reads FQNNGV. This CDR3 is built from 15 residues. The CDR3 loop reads CASSLLAGETGELFF. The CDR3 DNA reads TGTGCCAGCAGTTTACTAGCGGGAGAAACCGGGGAGCTGTTTTTT.

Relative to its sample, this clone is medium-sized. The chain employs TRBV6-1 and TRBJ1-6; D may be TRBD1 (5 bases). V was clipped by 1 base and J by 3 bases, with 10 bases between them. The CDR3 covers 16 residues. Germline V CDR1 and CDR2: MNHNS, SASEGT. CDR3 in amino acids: CASSEVRGRYNSPLHF. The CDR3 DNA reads TGTGCCAGCAGTGAAGTGAGGGGCCGCTATAATTCACCCCTCCACTTT.

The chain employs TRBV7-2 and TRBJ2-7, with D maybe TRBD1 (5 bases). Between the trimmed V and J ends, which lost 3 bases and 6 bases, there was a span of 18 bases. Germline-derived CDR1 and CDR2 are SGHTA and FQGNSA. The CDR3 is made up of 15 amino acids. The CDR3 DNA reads TGTGCCAGCAGCTTGAGACAGTCCAGAAGGAGCGAGCAGTACTTC. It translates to CASSLRQSRRSEQYF.

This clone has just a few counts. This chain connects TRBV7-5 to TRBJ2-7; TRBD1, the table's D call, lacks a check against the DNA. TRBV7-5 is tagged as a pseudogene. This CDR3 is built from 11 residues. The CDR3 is CARSFTYEQYF. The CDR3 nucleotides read TGTGCCAGAAGCTTCACCTACGAGCAGTACTTC.

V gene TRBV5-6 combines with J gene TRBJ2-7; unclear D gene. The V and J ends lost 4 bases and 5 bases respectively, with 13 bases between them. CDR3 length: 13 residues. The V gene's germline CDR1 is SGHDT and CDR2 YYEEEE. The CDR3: CASSHPVRDEQYF. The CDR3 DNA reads TGTGCCAGCAGCCACCCGGTTAGAGACGAGCAGTACTTC.

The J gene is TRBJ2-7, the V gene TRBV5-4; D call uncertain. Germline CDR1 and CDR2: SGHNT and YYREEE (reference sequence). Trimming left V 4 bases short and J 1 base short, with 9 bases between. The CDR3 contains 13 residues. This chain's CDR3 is CASSLVGSYEQYF. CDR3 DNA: TGTGCCAGCAGCCTGGTGGGGTCCTACGAGCAGTACTTC.

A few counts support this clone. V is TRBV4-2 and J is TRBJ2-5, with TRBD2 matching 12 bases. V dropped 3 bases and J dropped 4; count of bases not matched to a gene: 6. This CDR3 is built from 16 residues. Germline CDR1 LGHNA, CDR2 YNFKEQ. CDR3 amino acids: CASSQLGLAGLETQYF. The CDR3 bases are TGTGCCAGCAGCCAGTTAGGACTAGCGGGGCTAGAGACCCAGTACTTC.

CDR3 DNA sequence: TGTGCCAGCAGCTTGGGGGGAGGTATTTTGAGTAATGAGCAGTTCTTC. The encoded protein is CASSLGGGILSNEQFF. The chain has TRBV5-4 and TRBJ2-1; D may be TRBD2 (6 bases). Germline V CDR1 and CDR2: SGHNT, YYREEE (reference sequence). The CDR3 sequence is 16 residues long. Trimming removed 0 bases from V and 7 bases from J, with 17 bases in between.

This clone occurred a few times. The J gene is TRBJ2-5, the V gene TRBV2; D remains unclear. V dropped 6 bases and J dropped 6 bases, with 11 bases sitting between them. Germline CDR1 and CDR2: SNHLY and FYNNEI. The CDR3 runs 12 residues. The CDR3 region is CASSGTSQTQYF. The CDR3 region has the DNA TGTGCCAGCAGCGGAACTTCACAGACCCAGTACTTC.

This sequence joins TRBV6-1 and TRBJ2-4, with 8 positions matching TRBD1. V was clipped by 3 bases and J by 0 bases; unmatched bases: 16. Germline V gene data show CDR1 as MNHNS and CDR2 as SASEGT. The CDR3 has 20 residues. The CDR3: CASSERTGTVDPRAKNIQYF. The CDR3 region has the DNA TGTGCCAGCAGTGAGAGGACAGGGACTGTTGACCCTAGAGCCAAAAACATTCAGTACTTC.

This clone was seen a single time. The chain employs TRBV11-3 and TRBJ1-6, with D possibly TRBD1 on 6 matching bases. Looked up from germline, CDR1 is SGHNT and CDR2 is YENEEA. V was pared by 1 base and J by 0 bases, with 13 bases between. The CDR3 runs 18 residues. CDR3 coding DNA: TGTGCCAGCAGCTTAGCAGGGGCCGGATTCTCCTATAATTCACCCCTCCACTTT. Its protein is CASSLAGAGFSYNSPLHF.

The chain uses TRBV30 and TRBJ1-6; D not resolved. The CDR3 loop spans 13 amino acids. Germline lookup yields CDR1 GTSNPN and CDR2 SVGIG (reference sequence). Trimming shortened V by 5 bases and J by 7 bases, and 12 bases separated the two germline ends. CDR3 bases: TGTGCCTGGGGGCCAGTTGGCAATTCACCCCTCCACTTT. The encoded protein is CAWGPVGNSPLHF. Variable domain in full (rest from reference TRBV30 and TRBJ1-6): SQTIHQWPATLVQPVGSPLSLECTVEGTSNPNLYWYRQAAGRGLQLLFYSVGIGQISSEVPQNLSASRPQDRQFILSSKKLLLSDSGFYLCAWGPVGNSPLHFGNGTRLTVT.

The CDR3 region is CSAVTLDEQFF. The DNA of the CDR3 is TGCAGTGCTGTTACGCTGGATGAGCAGTTCTTC. The chain has TRBV20-1 and TRBJ2-1; D is uncertain. CDR1 and CDR2 from the germline V gene are DFQATT and SNEGSKA (reference sequence). Trimming took off 5 bases at V and 8 bases at J, with 10 bases between the two ends. The CDR3 consists of 11 residues.

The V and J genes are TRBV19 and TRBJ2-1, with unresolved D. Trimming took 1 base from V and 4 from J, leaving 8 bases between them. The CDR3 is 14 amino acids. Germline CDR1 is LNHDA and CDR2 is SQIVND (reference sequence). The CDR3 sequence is CASSIGGTYNEQFF. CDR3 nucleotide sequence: TGTGCCAGTAGTATAGGTGGCACATACAATGAGCAGTTCTTC.

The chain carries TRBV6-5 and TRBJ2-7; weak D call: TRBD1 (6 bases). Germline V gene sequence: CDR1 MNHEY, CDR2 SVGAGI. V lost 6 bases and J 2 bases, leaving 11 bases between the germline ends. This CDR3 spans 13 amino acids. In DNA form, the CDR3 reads TGTGCCAGCAGGTCTACAGGGACCTACGAGCAGTACTTC. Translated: CASRSTGTYEQYF.